The 9 T cell receptor beta chains below come from one sample, sequenced in a study of T cells in Graves' hyperthyroidism and ophthalmopathy. The source material, RNA transcripts, was used to amplify TCR beta CDR3 regions. An initial round of RT-PCR targeting the TCR CDR3 relied on the HTBI primer set. Using its own MiXCR run on the multiplex PCR reads, TCRdb lists one record per CDR3 protein. The sample includes 350,000 to 400,000 distinct CDR3 sequences, roughly 18% of them seen just once. The sample was blood. The source of these receptors is a man in his late teens or twenties with Graves' ophthalmopathy.

J is TRBJ2-7 and V is TRBV24-1; possible D gene TRBD1, 6 bases. Germline CDR1 and CDR2: KGHDR and SFDVKD. CDR3 length equals 16 residues. V lost 3 bases and J lost 2, with 16 bases in between. The CDR3 DNA reads TGTGCCACCAGTGATCCCGCCGGGCAGGGGACCTACGAGCAGTACTTC. The encoded protein is CATSDPAGQGTYEQYF.

Only a few counts were recorded for this clonotype. The J gene is TRBJ2-1, the V gene TRBV10-3; the match to TRBD2 covers 9 bases. The CDR3 has 16 residues. The V gene end was trimmed by 0 bases and the J gene end by 8 bases; junction bases not matched to a gene: 8. CDR1 ENHRY and CDR2 SYGVKD come from the germline V gene. Written as DNA, the CDR3 is TGTGCCATCAGTGAGTCTGGCGGGGGGGCCCTCCATGAGCAGTTCTTC. The encoded protein is CAISESGGGALHEQFF.

At least ten counts were recorded for this clonotype. This chain connects TRBV7-9 to TRBJ1-5, with D perhaps matching TRBD1 (5 bases). V lost 1 base, J lost 5 bases, and 24 bases lay in between. The CDR3 has 19 amino acids. Germline V gives CDR1 SEHNR, CDR2 FQNEAQ (reference sequence). DNA of the CDR3: TGTGCCAGCAGCTTAGGGAGAGGGGTCGAGGGGCTAACTGATCAGCCCCAGCATTTT. It codes for CASSLGRGVEGLTDQPQHF.

The rearrangement joins TRBV6-1 to TRBJ2-2; 7 nucleotides line up with TRBD1. The CDR3 is made up of 14 amino acids. The ends lost 5 bases at V and 7 bases at J; junction bases unmatched: 7. The germline V gene has CDR1 MNHNS and CDR2 SASEGT. The CDR3 DNA reads as TGTGCCAGCAGTCAGCGACAGGGCGACGGGGAGCTGTTTTTT. Translated: CASSQRQGDGELFF.

This clonotype occurred many times. The J gene is TRBJ2-5, the V gene TRBV7-2; D is undetermined. Trimming cost V 5 bases and J 2 bases, with 12 bases left between them. This CDR3 is 14 amino acids long. Germline CDR1 is SGHTA and CDR2 is FQGNSA. CDR3 coding DNA: TGTGCCAGCAGCCTCCTAGGAGAGCAAGAGACCCAGTACTTC. Translation: CASSLLGEQETQYF.

The chain employs TRBV27 and TRBJ1-6, with D possibly matching TRBD1 (5 bases). Germline V gene sequence: CDR1 MNHEY, CDR2 SMNVEV (reference sequence). CDR3 size: 16 residues. V lost 0 bases and J lost 0, with 6 bases in between. The CDR3 DNA is TGTGCCAGCAGTTTATCCCAGGGCTCCTATAATTCACCCCTCCACTTT. This sequence encodes CASSLSQGSYNSPLHF.

This clonotype has a count of ten or more. CDR3 residues: CASIWGGRTGELFF. In DNA form, the CDR3 reads TGTGCCAGCATTTGGGGGGGGCGCACCGGGGAGCTGTTTTTT. The chain combines TRBV12-3 or TRBV12-4 with TRBJ2-2; D may be TRBD2 (7 bases). The V gene lost 7 bases and the J gene lost 4 bases, with 13 bases spanning the gap. The CDR3 is 14 residues long.

This clonotype was seen many times. This chain connects TRBV9 to TRBJ1-1, with D perhaps TRBD1 (5 bases). The CDR3 is 14 residues long. V was trimmed by 3 bases and J by 4 bases, leaving 13 bases between them. Germline lookup yields CDR1 SGDLS and CDR2 YYNGEE. As DNA, the CDR3 is TGTGCCAGCAGCGCATCGGGGGAAGGCACTGAAGCTTTCTTT. Residues: CASSASGEGTEAFF.

This clonotype was recorded a few times. V usage is TRBV20-1 and J usage is TRBJ1-6; 12 positions agree with TRBD1. From germline, CDR1 is DFQATT and CDR2 SNEGSKA (reference sequence). J gave up 9 bases and V 3 bases, and 6 bases lay outside the gene matches. CDR3 size: 15 residues. The chain's CDR3 is CSARLPGQGASPLHF. The CDR3 DNA follows: TGCAGTGCTAGGCTGCCGGGACAGGGGGCTTCACCCCTCCACTTT.